The 25 T cell receptor beta chains below all came from one sample that was sequenced in a study of breast tumors, draining lymph nodes, adjacent tissues. Breast cancer patients provided tissue from their axillary draining lymph nodes. TCRdb analysed the multiplex PCR reads with MiXCR anew, one entry per CDR3 protein. The repertoire holds fewer than 200,000 distinct CDR3 sequences, with 30% to 40% as singletons. The sequenced material came from axillary lymph node tissue. These receptor sequences come from a female donor with breast cancer. Some clones in this sample may be carry-over from other donors' samples.

As to this clonotype: A much bigger clone sits one base away, suggesting this may be a read error. The rearrangement links TRBV6-5 to TRBJ2-7, with TRBD1 matching over 8 bases. The ends lost 8 bases at V and 9 bases at J; junction bases unmatched: 12. The CDR3 spans 13 residues. Germline-derived CDR1 and CDR2 are MNHEY and SVGAGI. CDR3: CASWNRGIDVQYF. CDR3 nucleotides: TGTGCCAGCTGGAACAGGGGGATCGACGTGCAGTACTTC.

The J gene is TRBJ1-1, the V gene TRBV7-9, with TRBD1 as a possible D gene (5 bases). V shed 1 base and J shed 6 bases, with 12 bases lying between them. Germline CDR1 reads SEHNR; CDR2 reads FQNEAQ (reference sequence). CDR3 length: 14 amino acids. The CDR3 region is CASSLDGGTAEAFF. In DNA, the CDR3 is TGTGCCAGCAGCTTAGATGGGGGTACGGCTGAAGCTTTCTTT.

In this sample, this clonotype turned up a few times. This chain connects TRBV28 to TRBJ1-5; possibly TRBD1 for D (5 bases). The germline V gene encodes CDR1 MDHEN and CDR2 SYDVKM. V shed 6 bases and J shed 6 bases, with 18 bases lying between them. The CDR3 consists of 15 residues. The CDR3 is CASSHGQGITQPQHF. CDR3 nucleotide sequence: TGTGCCAGCAGCCATGGGCAGGGTATTACTCAGCCCCAGCATTTT.

This clonotype was seen repeatedly, ten times or more. The V gene is TRBV6-1, the J gene TRBJ2-1; D remains ambiguous. Germline CDR1 is MNHNS and CDR2 is SASEGT. V gave up 8 bases and J gave up 0 bases, with 5 bases separating them. This CDR3 is built from 12 residues. CDR3 nucleotide sequence: TGTGCCAGCCCCAGCTCCTACAATGAGCAGTTCTTC. Amino acid sequence: CASPSSYNEQFF.

The chain employs TRBV6-1 and TRBJ2-7; 7 nucleotides line up with TRBD1. The germline V gene encodes CDR1 MNHNS and CDR2 SASEGT. With 6 bases clipped from V and 2 bases from J, the junction kept 4 bases outside the gene matches. The CDR3 consists of 13 residues. As DNA, the CDR3 is TGTGCCAGCAGCAGAGACAGGGCCTACGAGCAGTACTTC. Translating it yields CASSRDRAYEQYF.

On this clonotype: This could be a read error, since a much larger clone is one nucleotide away. The chain carries TRBV11-2 and TRBJ2-1, with TRBD2 identical over 7 bases. The length of the CDR3 is 18 residues. J was trimmed by 6 bases and V by 5 bases; bases with no gene match: 19. From germline, CDR1 is SGHAT and CDR2 FQNNGV. Written as DNA, the CDR3 is TGTGCCAGCAGCCATTGGCCGGAGGCGACTAGCCGATTCAATGAGCAGTTCTTC. Translated, it gives CASSHWPEATSRFNEQFF.

Worth noting for this clonotype: A single base separates this from a much larger clone, so it may be a read error. This chain connects TRBV3-1 to TRBJ1-2; D remains ambiguous. V lost 0 bases to trimming and J lost 0 bases, with 8 bases between them. The germline CDR1 and CDR2 sequences are LGHDT and YNNKEL (reference sequence). The CDR3 totals 15 residues. The CDR3 spells CASSQDKQPNYGYTF. The DNA for the CDR3 is TGTGCCAGCAGCCAAGACAAGCAGCCTAACTATGGCTACACCTTC.

As to this clonotype: This may be a read error: a much more frequent sequence differs by one nucleotide. The chain joins TRBV5-5 to TRBJ2-7; no clear D gene. The germline V gene has CDR1 SGHKS and CDR2 YYEKEE (reference sequence). V was cut by 3 bases and J by 3 bases, with 13 bases left in between. The CDR3 covers 14 residues. The CDR3 DNA follows: TGTGCCAGCAGCTGGGAAGCCGCGGACTACGAGCAGTACTTC. Translated, it gives CASSWEAADYEQYF.

This clonotype was counted between two and nine times. V usage is TRBV6-1 and J usage is TRBJ1-5; D gene ambiguous. The CDR3 consists of 16 residues. Germline-derived CDR1 and CDR2 are MNHNS and SASEGT. Trimming shortened V by 4 bases and J by 1 base, and 14 bases separated the two germline ends. The CDR3 here is CASSVLKGGSNQPQHF. As DNA, the CDR3 is TGTGCCAGCAGTGTTCTGAAGGGAGGGAGCAATCAGCCCCAGCATTTT.

In regard to this clonotype: One junction end disagrees with the germline gene, perhaps due to a read error. This chain links TRBV20-1 with TRBJ1-4; no firm D call. Germline assignment: CDR1 DFQATT and CDR2 SNEGSKA (reference sequence). The CDR3 has 15 amino acids. CDR3 region: CGASESTQTSEKLFF. In DNA, the CDR3 is TGCGGTGCTAGTGAATCGACCCAAACTAGTGAAAAACTGTTTTTT.

Many counts were recorded for this clonotype. This chain joins TRBV20-1 and TRBJ1-5, with D maybe TRBD1 (6 bases). V gave up 6 bases and J gave up 4 bases, with 19 bases separating them. Germline V gene data show CDR1 as DFQATT and CDR2 as SNEGSKA (reference sequence). The CDR3 runs 15 residues. CDR3 DNA: TGCAGTGCCCCCCCGGGGAGGGGGGAAAATCAGCCCCAGCATTTT. Translating it yields CSAPPGRGENQPQHF.

Notes on this clonotype: One end of the junction does not line up with germline, which may come from a read error. The chain uses TRBV10-2 and TRBJ1-2; no definite D call. Per the germline V gene, CDR1 is WSHSY and CDR2 is SAAADI. The CDR3 is 13 residues long. In nucleotides, the CDR3 is TGCGCCAGCAAGGACTTTTGGCCCTATGGCTACTCCTTC. This gives the protein CASKDFWPYGYSF.

This clonotype was seen repeatedly, ten times or more. This sequence joins TRBV20-1 and TRBJ1-2, with 8 bases aligning to TRBD1. CDR3 length: 12 amino acids. V lost 5 bases to trimming and J lost 4 bases; unmatched junction nucleotides: 3. CDR1 and CDR2 from the germline V gene are DFQATT and SNEGSKA (reference sequence). Written as DNA, the CDR3 is TGCAGTGCTGGACAGGGTTCCTATGGCTACACCTTC. Its translation is CSAGQGSYGYTF.

Concerning this clonotype itself: Just one base apart from a much larger clone, this may be a read error. V usage is TRBV18 and J usage is TRBJ2-7; D is possibly TRBD1 (6 bases). Germline values: CDR1 KGHSH, CDR2 LQKENI. V lost 3 bases and J 3 bases, leaving 24 bases between the germline ends. The CDR3 has 18 residues. CDR3 bases: TGTGCCAGCTCACCCACTGGGGACGGGACACTAAGTCACTACGAGCAGTACTTC. This codes for CASSPTGDGTLSHYEQYF.

This clonotype was picked up many times. The genes are TRBV19 and TRBJ1-5; 12 bases are a match to TRBD1. The CDR3 spans 16 residues. Germline assignment: CDR1 LNHDA and CDR2 SQIVND (reference sequence). V was pared by 9 bases and J by 6 bases, with 12 bases of the junction left unmatched. CDR3 in DNA: TGTGCCAGCAGGCGGGGGGGGACAGGGGGCTTTCAGCCCCAGCATTTT. It specifies CASRRGGTGGFQPQHF. Based on the CDR3 plus reference TRBV19 and TRBJ1-5, the full variable domain is DGGITQSPKYLFRKEGQNVTLSCEQNLNHDAMYWYRQDPGQGLRLIYYSQIVNDFQKGDIAEGYSVSREKKESFPLTVTSAQKNPTAFYLCASRRGGTGGFQPQHFGDGTRLSIL.

There are a few counts of this clonotype. The rearrangement links TRBV7-2 to TRBJ1-6; a possible D gene is TRBD1 (6 bases). CDR3 length equals 19 residues. From germline, CDR1 is SGHTA and CDR2 FQGNSA. V lost 4 bases to trimming and J lost 10 bases, with 29 bases between them. This CDR3 reads CASSSQPGTSFGYHSPLHF. As DNA, the CDR3 is TGTGCCAGCAGCTCCCAACCCGGGACATCTTTCGGCTATCACTCACCCCTCCACTTT.

On this clonotype: Lacking the conserved final phenylalanine or tryptophan, this CDR3 likely reflects a read error. The chain joins TRBV19 to TRBJ1-2; D is ambiguous. V shed 7 bases and J shed 6 bases, with 21 bases lying between them. Germline V gene sequence: CDR1 LNHDA, CDR2 SQIVND (reference sequence). This CDR3 has 15 residues. The CDR3 DNA reads TGTGCCAGTATACTAAACAGCTTGAGGGCGAATGGCTACACCTCC. Translated, it gives CASILNSLRANGYTS.

The J gene is TRBJ2-1, the V gene TRBV3-1; D is perhaps TRBD2 (5 bases). Trimming shortened V by 5 bases and J by 2 bases, and 10 bases separated the two germline ends. The CDR3 is 14 amino acids. Looked up from germline, CDR1 is LGHDT and CDR2 is YNNKEL (reference sequence). The CDR3 coding sequence is TGTGCCAGCAGCTTCTCGGGGACCTACAATGAGCAGTTCTTC. This sequence encodes CASSFSGTYNEQFF.

The table lists this clonotype with many counts. The chain uses TRBV4-1 and TRBJ1-4, with D uncertain. V was pared by 2 bases and J by 7 bases, with 17 bases between. The length of the CDR3 is 16 residues. Per germline, CDR1 MGHRA and CDR2 YSYEKL. The CDR3 region is CASSQTIRTKGEKLFF. CDR3 sequence (DNA): TGCGCCAGCAGCCAAACGATCAGGACGAAGGGTGAAAAACTGTTTTTT.

About this clonotype itself: One end of the junction does not line up with germline, which may come from a read error. V usage is TRBV20-1 and J usage is TRBJ2-3; unclear D gene. The CDR3 runs to 9 residues. The germline V gene has CDR1 DFQATT and CDR2 SNEGSKA (reference sequence). The CDR3 here is CSARDPQYF. The CDR3 nucleotides read TGCAGTGCTAGAGATCCGCAGTATTTT.

This clonotype occurred many times. V and J are TRBV5-1 and TRBJ2-3; D is ambiguous. Trimming shortened V by 1 base and J by 4 bases, and 7 bases separated the two germline ends. Germline V gene sequence: CDR1 SGHRS, CDR2 YFSETQ. This CDR3 is 13 amino acids long. CDR3 DNA: TGCGCCAGCAGCTTGTCCCCATCAGATACGCAGTATTTT. It translates to CASSLSPSDTQYF.

This clonotype was observed at least ten times. This chain links TRBV15 with TRBJ2-2; 9 bases are a match to TRBD2. J lost 7 bases, V lost 2 bases, and 11 bases had no gene match. CDR1 is LNHNV and CDR2 is YYDKDF in the germline V gene (reference sequence). This CDR3 comprises 17 residues. The CDR3 nucleotides are TGTGCCACCAGCAGAAAATCGTTCGGACTAGCGCGCGGGGAGCTGTTTTTT. Protein: CATSRKSFGLARGELFF.

V usage is TRBV19 and J usage is TRBJ2-4; D is possibly TRBD1 (6 bases). Germline CDR1 reads LNHDA; CDR2 reads SQIVND (reference sequence). V was clipped by 3 bases and J by 8 bases, with 11 bases between them. This CDR3 region has 13 residues. CDR3 residues: CASSIMGADIQYF. As DNA, the CDR3 is TGTGCCAGTAGTATTATGGGGGCCGACATTCAGTACTTC.

This chain uses TRBV12-3 or TRBV12-4 with TRBJ1-6, with D unclear. The CDR3 is made up of 15 amino acids. V shed 3 bases and J shed 2 bases, with 8 bases lying between them. The CDR3 DNA reads as TGTGCCAGCAGTTTTTGGGGTCCCTATAATTCACCCCTCCACTTT. It specifies CASSFWGPYNSPLHF.

V and J are TRBV7-9 and TRBJ1-1; a weak D match, TRBD1 (5 bases). There are 23 residues in the CDR3. The germline V gene encodes CDR1 SEHNR and CDR2 FQNEAQ (reference sequence). V was clipped by 1 base and J by 7 bases, with 40 bases between them. CDR3 bases: TGTGCCAGCAGCTTAGTGTGGGGGACGGGGAGGGACGACCCTTCCGAGCTCCCGATTGAAGCTTTCTTT. It codes for CASSLVWGTGRDDPSELPIEAFF.